This T cell receptor (beta chain) was profiled in a study of T cells after yellow fever vaccination. In the study overall: For low cell numbers, libraries were made with SMART-Seq v4 Ultra Low Input.

CDR1 SGHVS and CDR2 FQNEAQ come from the germline V gene. The length of the CDR3 is 15 residues. Between the trimmed V and J ends, which lost 2 bases and 5 bases, there was a span of 15 bases. In TCRdb, the 5' RACE reads were re-called with MiXCR into one record per CDR3 protein. The table has fewer than 350,000 distinct CDR3 sequences, 8.5% to 9% seen once; the top ten hold approximately 18%. Study observations and caveats: Detected again after the booster were most primary-vaccination clones, at 95% to 98% CD4 and approximately 90% CD8. The bulk population could contribute abundant contaminating clonotypes to FACS-sorted repertoires.

A remark on this clonotype: Its antigen is currently unknown.

The TCR comes from a man younger than 35 who received the YFV17D yellow fever vaccine. The chain combines TRBV7-8 with TRBJ1-1; TRBD1 is a possible D gene (6 bases). The sample was PBMCs, taken on the day of the first yellow fever vaccination. DNA of the CDR3: TGTGCCAGCAGCTTACGAGCCTCCCAGGGGACTGAAGCTTTCTTT. Amino acid sequence: CASSLRASQGTEAFF.